This passage covers 31 T cell receptor beta chains from one sample sequenced in a study of T cell responses to AZD1222 COVID-19 vaccine. The repertoire was sequenced with immunoSEQ multiplex PCR; TCRdb's copy has only in-frame clones and lacks some. This sample has about 94,000 clones, with about 88% found just once. Sequenced here: peripheral blood, sampled on day 0 of AZD1222 vaccination. These receptors all come from an adult in good health.

This clone appeared a single time. CDR3 bases: TGTGCCAGCATTGGGGGGCCGTACGAGCAGTACTTC. Translated, it gives CASIGGPYEQYF. The rearrangement uses TRBV6-5 and TRBJ2-7; TRBD1 or TRBD2 may be the D gene (6 bases each). Trimming took 7 bases from V and 4 from J, leaving 11 bases between them. Germline V gene data show CDR1 as MNHEY and CDR2 as SVGAGI. CDR3 size: 12 residues.

This chain uses TRBV19 with TRBJ2-7; D unclear. The germline gives CDR1 LNHDA, CDR2 SQIVND (reference sequence). V lost 4 bases and J 2 bases, leaving 6 bases between the germline ends. The CDR3 contains 12 residues. CDR3 in DNA: TGTGCCAGTAGTAACCGAGCCTACGAGCAGTACTTC. This gives the protein CASSNRAYEQYF.

The gene calls are TRBV6-6 and TRBJ1-6; D might be TRBD1 (6 bases). CDR3 length equals 14 residues. The germline V gene has CDR1 MNHNY and CDR2 SVGAGI (reference sequence). The V end lost 5 bases, the J end lost 8 bases, and 13 bases lay between the germline ends. CDR3 DNA: TGTGCCAGCAGTCGCCGGGACATTGATTCACCCCTCCACTTT. Protein sequence: CASSRRDIDSPLHF.

The chain links TRBV10-2 to TRBJ2-7; tentatively, D is TRBD1 (6 bases). This CDR3 comprises 13 residues. CDR1 WSHSY and CDR2 SAAADI come from the germline V gene. V lost 3 bases, J lost 4 bases, and 10 bases lay in between. The CDR3 nucleotides are TGCGCCAGCAGTGACCTGGGGGCGTACGAGCAGTACTTC. This gives the protein CASSDLGAYEQYF.

The chain is built from TRBV13 and TRBJ2-7; D remains unclear. V shed 2 bases and J shed 7 bases, with 12 bases lying between them. CDR3 length: 13 residues. Germline loops: CDR1 PRHDT, CDR2 FYEKMQ (reference sequence). The CDR3 spells CASSLMSAREQYF. The CDR3 DNA reads as TGTGCCAGCAGCTTAATGTCAGCGAGGGAGCAGTACTTC.

The chain recombines TRBV19 with TRBJ2-2; the match to TRBD1 covers 7 bases. CDR1 and CDR2 (germline): LNHDA, SQIVND (reference sequence). The CDR3 has 16 residues. The junction had 8 bases not matched to a gene; V was cut back by 3 bases and J by 4 bases. The CDR3 region has the DNA TGTGCCAGTAGTATCGTAACCGGGACAGCCACCGGGGAGCTGTTTTTT. It yields the protein CASSIVTGTATGELFF. The whole variable domain, filled in from reference TRBV19 and TRBJ2-2, reads DGGITQSPKYLFRKEGQNVTLSCEQNLNHDAMYWYRQDPGQGLRLIYYSQIVNDFQKGDIAEGYSVSREKKESFPLTVTSAQKNPTAFYLCASSIVTGTATGELFFGEGSRLTVL.

This clone was seen once. This chain joins TRBV6-5 and TRBJ1-2; D gene uncertain. Between the trimmed V and J ends, which lost 2 bases and 5 bases, there was a span of 12 bases. Germline assignment: CDR1 MNHEY and CDR2 SVGAGI. There are 14 residues in the CDR3. The CDR3 loop reads CASSYTTGRYGYTF. In DNA form, the CDR3 reads TGTGCCAGCAGTTACACGACTGGGAGATATGGCTACACCTTC.

The chain is built from TRBV4-1 and TRBJ1-1; TRBD1 matches at 10 bases. The CDR3 is 16 amino acids. The V gene's germline CDR1 is MGHRA and CDR2 YSYEKL. V gave up 0 bases and J gave up 4 bases; unmatched junction bases: 5. The CDR3 loop reads CASSQEDRGPGTEAFF. The CDR3 bases are TGCGCCAGCAGCCAAGAAGACAGGGGGCCGGGCACTGAAGCTTTCTTT.

CDR3 bases: TGTGCCAGCAGTCCATGGAGCGGGACAGGGATCAATGAGCAGTTCTTC. Protein: CASSPWSGTGINEQFF. V and J are TRBV27 and TRBJ2-1, with 9 nucleotides matching TRBD1. The CDR3 is 16 residues long. Germline CDR1 reads MNHEY; CDR2 reads SMNVEV (reference sequence). V lost 5 bases to trimming and J lost 6 bases; unmatched junction nucleotides: 11.

This sequence joins TRBV10-1 and TRBJ2-1; TRBD1 aligns across 9 bases. Trimming took 5 bases from V and 6 from J; bases not matched to a gene: 8. Germline V gives CDR1 WNHNN, CDR2 SYGVQD (reference sequence). This CDR3 region has 15 residues. The chain's CDR3 is CASSRTGAPGNEQFF. DNA of the CDR3: TGCGCCAGCAGTCGGACAGGGGCCCCGGGCAATGAGCAGTTCTTC.

CDR3 loop: CASSPTPGGASRDEQFF. For the CDR3, the DNA is TGCGCCAGCAGTCCTACACCCGGCGGGGCCAGCAGGGATGAGCAGTTCTTC. The rearrangement uses TRBV10-2 and TRBJ2-1; possible D gene TRBD2, 6 bases. The CDR3 has 17 residues. Germline V gene data show CDR1 as WSHSY and CDR2 as SAAADI. Between the trimmed V and J ends, which lost 5 bases and 8 bases, there was a span of 25 bases.

This chain joins TRBV2 and TRBJ2-1; D remains unclear. Per the germline V gene, CDR1 is SNHLY and CDR2 is FYNNEI. V was shortened by 6 bases and J by 0 bases, with 12 bases between the two germline ends. The CDR3 is 15 residues long. CDR3 nucleotides: TGTGCCAGCAGGGACCTCAAAAGCTCCTACAATGAGCAGTTCTTC. Residues: CASRDLKSSYNEQFF. Using reference TRBV2 and TRBJ2-1 for the parts outside the CDR3, the full variable domain is EPEVTQTPSHQVTQMGQEVILRCVPISNHLYFYWYRQILGQKVEFLVSFYNNEISEKSEIFDDQFSVERPDGSNFTLKIRSTKLEDSAMYFCASRDLKSSYNEQFFGPGTRLTVL.

This rearrangement joins TRBV7-9 to TRBJ1-5, with no clear D. The germline V gene encodes CDR1 SEHNR and CDR2 FQNEAQ (reference sequence). This CDR3 spans 15 amino acids. V lost 1 base, J lost 0 bases, and 7 bases lay in between. DNA for the CDR3: TGTGCCAGCAGCTTAGTGTCAGCTAGCAATCAGCCCCAGCATTTT. Encoded protein: CASSLVSASNQPQHF.

The chain links TRBV24-1 to TRBJ2-5; 7 nucleotides line up with TRBD1. V lost 4 bases to trimming and J lost 5 bases; unmatched junction nucleotides: 9. The CDR3 spans 15 residues. Germline CDR1 reads KGHDR; CDR2 reads SFDVKD. The CDR3 is CATSDRRQGEETQYF. CDR3 coding DNA: TGTGCCACCAGTGACCGACGACAGGGAGAGGAGACCCAGTACTTC.

The V and J genes are TRBV30 and TRBJ1-1, with 9 bases that match TRBD1. V lost 3 bases, J lost 1 base, and 3 bases stayed unmatched. The CDR3 extends over 14 amino acids. Germline V gene lookup returns CDR1 GTSNPN and CDR2 SVGIG (reference sequence). The CDR3 nucleotides are TGTGCCTGGAGGGGGGACAGGGAGAACACTGAAGCTTTCTTT. Residues: CAWRGDRENTEAFF.

The chain employs TRBV5-6 and TRBJ1-1, with 9 bases aligning to TRBD1. Germline V CDR1 and CDR2: SGHDT, YYEEEE. The CDR3 has 14 residues. Trimming at V came to 2 bases and at J to 9 bases, leaving 8 bases not matched to a gene. CDR3 DNA: TGTGCCAGCAGCTTCGTCGCCGGGACAGGGAAAGCTTTCTTT. This codes for CASSFVAGTGKAFF.

This CDR3 is CASSQDWLAGGSTDTQYF. The CDR3 DNA reads as TGTGCCAGCAGCCAAGACTGGCTAGCGGGGGGTAGCACAGATACGCAGTATTTT. V gene TRBV4-2 combines with J gene TRBJ2-3; 11 nucleotides align to TRBD2. The junction had 5 bases not matched to a gene; V was cut back by 0 bases and J by 0 bases. The CDR3 has 18 amino acids. CDR1 LGHNA and CDR2 YNFKEQ come from the germline V gene.

J is TRBJ1-4 and V is TRBV4-3, with 9 bases identical to TRBD1. V lost 1 base, J lost 10 bases, and 4 bases stayed unmatched. The CDR3 extends over 14 amino acids. Germline V lookup: CDR1 LGHNA, CDR2 YSLEER. The CDR3 DNA sequence: TGCGCCAGCAGCCAAGGGACAGGGGAGGGAAAACTGTTTTTT. Translated, it gives CASSQGTGEGKLFF.

The genes are TRBV5-5 and TRBJ1-2; TRBD1 might be the D (6 bases). The germline V gene has CDR1 SGHKS and CDR2 YYEKEE (reference sequence). The CDR3 extends over 14 amino acids. V lost 4 bases, J lost 8 bases, and 18 bases lay in between. In DNA, the CDR3 is TGTGCCAGCAGCCCGGACGGGCAGGGGAAGGGCTACACCTTC. Translation: CASSPDGQGKGYTF.

This chain uses TRBV18 with TRBJ1-3; D is unclear. V was cut by 3 bases and J by 2 bases, with 5 bases left in between. Germline CDR1 and CDR2: KGHSH and LQKENI. The length of the CDR3 is 13 residues. The CDR3 region has the DNA TGTGCCAGCTCACCTTCGGCTGGAAACACCATATATTTT. Translating gives CASSPSAGNTIYF.

The gene calls are TRBV19 and TRBJ2-2; TRBD1 matches 12 bases. The CDR3 is 15 residues long. The germline CDR1 and CDR2 sequences are LNHDA and SQIVND (reference sequence). Trimming at V came to 7 bases and at J to 6 bases, leaving 6 bases not matched to a gene. In nucleotides, the CDR3 is TGTGCCAGTAAGGCGGGACAGGGGGCGTCCGGGGAGCTGTTTTTT. This gives the protein CASKAGQGASGELFF.

This chain uses TRBV5-4 with TRBJ2-7; D is perhaps TRBD2 (6 bases). Deletions cut 0 bases from V and 2 bases from J, with 6 bases between. This CDR3 is built from 13 residues. Germline V gives CDR1 SGHNT, CDR2 YYREEE (reference sequence). The CDR3 here is CASSLGRAYEQYF. CDR3 DNA sequence: TGTGCCAGCAGCTTGGGGAGGGCCTACGAGCAGTACTTC.

This clone was seen just once. V gene TRBV6-2 or TRBV6-3 combines with J gene TRBJ2-5; a possible D gene is TRBD2 (5 bases). V was shortened by 3 bases and J by 0 bases, with 20 bases between the two germline ends. Germline assignment: CDR1 MNHEY and CDR2 SVGEGT. This CDR3 has 18 amino acids. CDR3 residues: CASSYPRFERRHQETQYF. CDR3 nucleotide sequence: TGTGCCAGCAGTTATCCCCGGTTCGAGCGGAGACACCAAGAGACCCAGTACTTC.

This chain links TRBV4-1 with TRBJ1-2; 8 bases fit TRBD1. The CDR3 totals 17 residues. Germline trimming cut 3 bases from V and 1 base from J; bases unmatched to any gene: 10. CDR1 and CDR2 from the germline V gene are MGHRA and YSYEKL. This chain's CDR3 is CASSHPARDRLNYGYTF. The CDR3 DNA follows: TGCGCCAGCAGCCATCCCGCCCGGGACAGGCTTAACTATGGCTACACCTTC.

The V and J genes are TRBV27 and TRBJ1-1; perhaps TRBD1 as D (6 bases). The V end lost 4 bases, the J end lost 1 base, and 13 bases lay between the germline ends. The CDR3 is 15 residues long. Germline-derived CDR1 and CDR2 are MNHEY and SMNVEV (reference sequence). The CDR3 DNA reads TGTGCCAGCAGTTATATGGGACAACAGAACACTGAAGCTTTCTTT. Encoded protein: CASSYMGQQNTEAFF.

The V and J genes are TRBV5-1 and TRBJ2-3, with D possibly matching TRBD1 (5 bases). The V gene's germline CDR1 is SGHRS and CDR2 YFSETQ. This CDR3 spans 16 amino acids. V was pared by 0 bases and J by 4 bases, with 15 bases between. The DNA for the CDR3 is TGCGCCAGCAGCTTGGGTCCGCAGGGTCGGGCAGATACGCAGTATTTT. Its translation: CASSLGPQGRADTQYF.

J is TRBJ2-1 and V is TRBV6-4; D perhaps matches TRBD2 (5 bases). Trimming removed 6 bases from V and 6 bases from J, with 27 bases in between. Per germline, CDR1 MRHNA and CDR2 SNTAGT. This CDR3 has 18 amino acids. CDR3 DNA: TGTGCCAGCAGCCAACGGGGTGTAGGGTCAATTTCATTCAATGAGCAGTTCTTC. Translated: CASSQRGVGSISFNEQFF.

The V gene is TRBV4-1, the J gene TRBJ2-5; D is unclear. The CDR3 length is 15 residues. Trimming removed 2 bases from V and 3 bases from J, with 13 bases in between. The germline gives CDR1 MGHRA, CDR2 YSYEKL. CDR3 region: CASSQREGNKETQYF. The CDR3, as DNA: TGCGCCAGCAGCCAAAGAGAAGGGAATAAAGAGACCCAGTACTTC.

V is TRBV5-3 and J is TRBJ2-5, with 14 bases lining up with TRBD2. TRBV5-3 counts as an open reading frame of uncertain function. This CDR3 region has 18 residues. The V and J ends lost 3 bases and 0 bases, in that order; junction bases with no gene match: 7. CDR3 amino acids: CARSYSGLAGAYQETQYF. CDR3 sequence (DNA): TGTGCCAGAAGCTACTCGGGACTAGCGGGGGCGTACCAAGAGACCCAGTACTTC.

The rearrangement links TRBV6-1 to TRBJ1-5; TRBD1 is a possible D gene (6 bases). Per the germline V gene, CDR1 is MNHNS and CDR2 is SASEGT. The CDR3 runs to 17 residues. Trimming removed 0 bases from V and 0 bases from J, with 12 bases in between. This CDR3 reads CASSEAPGGYSNQPQHF. CDR3 sequence (DNA): TGTGCCAGCAGTGAAGCTCCGGGGGGCTATAGCAATCAGCCCCAGCATTTT.

This clone was counted once. The V gene is TRBV28, the J gene TRBJ2-7, with D tentatively TRBD2 (5 bases). Germline V gene data show CDR1 as MDHEN and CDR2 as SYDVKM. V was clipped by 5 bases and J by 4 bases, with 21 bases between them. The CDR3 loop spans 16 amino acids. In nucleotides, the CDR3 is TGTGCCAGCAGTGACCGGACTTTCGGCAGTCTGTACGAGCAGTACTTC. Translation: CASSDRTFGSLYEQYF.